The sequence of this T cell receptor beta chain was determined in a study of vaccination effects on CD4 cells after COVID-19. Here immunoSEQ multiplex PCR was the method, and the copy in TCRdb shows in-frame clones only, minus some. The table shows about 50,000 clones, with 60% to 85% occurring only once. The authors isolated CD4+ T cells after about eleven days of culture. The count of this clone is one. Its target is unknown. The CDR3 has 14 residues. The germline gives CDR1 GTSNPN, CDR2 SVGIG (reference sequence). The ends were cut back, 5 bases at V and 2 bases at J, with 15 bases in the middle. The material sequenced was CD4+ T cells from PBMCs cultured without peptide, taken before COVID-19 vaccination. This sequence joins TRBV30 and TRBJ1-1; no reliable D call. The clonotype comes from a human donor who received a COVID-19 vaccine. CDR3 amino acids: CAWGDLSANTEAFF. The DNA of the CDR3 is TGTGCCTGGGGCGACCTTAGCGCCAACACTGAAGCTTTCTTT.